Listed below are T cell receptor beta chains from one sample, sequenced in a study of metastatic and nonmetastatic thyroid tumors. MiXCR was used by TCRdb to re-call the PCR reads. Of some 19,000 clones in the sample, 25% to 35% were seen once. Sequencing used tumor tissue. All receptors come from a female donor with papillary thyroid cancer or a benign thyroid nodule (not recorded which). Some clones in this sample may be carry-over from other donors' samples. The CDR3 runs from the conserved cysteine through the conserved F or W. D genes are given only for firm matches. Clone size is given for some rows only: seen once, a few or many times, or a class if the clone is expanded.

j_gene	d_gene	abundance	v_gene	CDR3aa	CDR3nt
TRBJ1-1	-	medium-sized	TRBV20-1	CSARIGGMNTEAFF	TGCAGTGCTAGGATAGGGGGGATGAACACTGAAGCTTTCTTT
TRBJ2-7	TRBD1	many	TRBV11-3	CASSLEGQGSSYEQYF	TGTGCCAGCAGCTTAGAAGGACAGGGGAGCTCCTACGAGCAGTACTTC
TRBJ2-3	TRBD2	-	TRBV19	CASSTSGGAPADTQYF	TGTGCCAGTAGTACCTCGGGGGGGGCTCCCGCAGATACGCAGTATTTT
TRBJ2-2	TRBD2	few	TRBV6-2/TRBV6-3	CASSYSGLAGGINTGELFF	TGTGCCAGCAGTTACTCAGGTCTAGCGGGAGGAATCAACACCGGGGAGCTGTTTTTT
TRBJ1-1	-	few	TRBV28	CASSLSRGWALVEAFF	TGTGCCAGCAGTTTATCGCGGGGCTGGGCACTGGTTGAAGCTTTCTTT
TRBJ1-6	-	few	TRBV6-2/TRBV6-3	CASSYSRGGNSPLHF	TGTGCCAGCAGTTACTCCCGGGGCGGTAATTCACCCCTCCACTTT
TRBJ2-5	TRBD2	many	TRBV28	CASSWGGAQETQYF	TGTGCCAGCAGTTGGGGGGGTGCGCAAGAGACCCAGTACTTC
TRBJ2-7	-	-	TRBV7-9	CASSLGVGYEQYF	TGTGCCAGCAGCTTAGGCGTGGGATACGAGCAGTACTTC
TRBJ1-2	-	many	TRBV4-1	CASSQDGQGRNGYTF	TGCGCCAGCAGCCAAGATGGCCAGGGGAGAAATGGCTACACCTTC
TRBJ1-3	TRBD1	-	TRBV4-2	CASSQEDRSGNTIYF	TGTGCCAGCAGCCAAGAGGACAGGTCCGGAAACACCATATATTTT
TRBJ1-5	-	few	TRBV4-1	CASSQGSGALGNQPQHF	TGCGCCAGCAGCCAAGGTTCAGGGGCGTTGGGCAATCAGCCCCAGCATTTT
TRBJ2-3	-	once	TRBV11-3	CASSQGLSDTQYF	TGTGCCAGCAGCCAAGGTTTGTCGGATACGCAGTATTTT
TRBJ2-7	-	-	TRBV2	CASSLQGDEQYF	TGTGCCAGCAGTCTACAGGGAGACGAGCAGTACTTC
TRBJ1-3	-	-	TRBV19	CAGRSSSSGNTIYF	TGTGCCGGTAGGTCCAGCAGCTCTGGAAACACCATATATTTT
TRBJ1-6	-	many	TRBV20-1	CSASQAFKFPLHF	TGCAGTGCTAGCCAGGCCTTTAAGTTCCCCCTCCACTTT
TRBJ2-7	-	few	TRBV6-1	CASSALGGYEQYF	TGTGCCAGCAGCGCCCTAGGGGGCTACGAGCAGTACTTC
TRBJ1-3	-	few	TRBV6-1	CASSELGGGNTIYF	TGTGCCAGCAGTGAACTCGGGGGTGGAAACACCATATATTTT
TRBJ1-3	-	once	TRBV11-2	CASSFQPGASGNTIYF	TGTGCCAGCAGCTTCCAGCCAGGGGCATCTGGAAACACCATATATTTT
TRBJ1-2	-	many	TRBV14	CASSPHPSYGYTF	TGTGCCAGCAGCCCACACCCTAGCTATGGCTACACCTTC
TRBJ2-3	-	medium-sized	TRBV12-5	CASGTSTDTQYF	TGTGCTAGTGGGACTAGCACAGATACGCAGTATTTT
TRBJ2-1	TRBD2	-	TRBV19	CASSGGTSGEQFF	TGTGCCAGTAGTGGAGGGACTAGCGGGGAGCAGTTCTTC
TRBJ2-7	-	-	TRBV5-1	CASSISYEQYF	TGCGCCAGCAGCATCTCCTACGAGCAGTACTTC
TRBJ2-7	-	many	TRBV20-1	CSATVLNYEQYF	TGCAGTGCCACGGTCCTAAACTACGAGCAGTACTTC
TRBJ1-1	TRBD1	-	TRBV9	CASSTGTGSTEAFF	TGTGCCAGCAGCACAGGGACAGGAAGCACTGAAGCTTTCTTT
TRBJ2-5	TRBD1	many	TRBV20-1	CSASSAHRGQETQYF	TGCAGTGCTAGTTCCGCTCACAGGGGGCAAGAGACCCAGTACTTC
TRBJ2-1	TRBD2	-	TRBV6-1	CASSKPGGHNEQFF	TGTGCCAGCAGCAAGCCGGGGGGGCACAATGAGCAGTTCTTC
TRBJ2-2	TRBD1	few	TRBV24-1	CATSDADREAGELFF	TGTGCCACCAGTGATGCGGACAGGGAGGCCGGGGAGCTGTTTTTT